There are a few counts of the clone carrying this TCR beta chain. The data were obtained in a study of T-cell memory formation after mild COVID-19. Study-wide context: Clustering of TCRs was largely donor specific.

5'RACE primed from the constant segment yielded TCR alpha and TCR beta cDNA libraries bearing sample barcodes and UMIs. TCRdb independently ran MiXCR on the 5' RACE reads; one entry per CDR3 protein. Among hundreds of thousands of distinct CDR3 sequences listed, roughly a fifth were seen once. The CDR3 has 16 residues. V lost 5 bases, J lost 1 base, and 7 bases stayed unmatched. CDR1 is LGHNA and CDR2 is YNFKEQ in the germline V gene. The gene calls are TRBV4-2 and TRBJ2-5, with 10 nucleotides matching TRBD2. The sequence was obtained from a man between 18 and 29 years old who had mild COVID-19 (a few samples of this study predate the infection). Cell type and time point are not known. Specimen: PBMCs or a T cell subset sorted from them (not recorded which). For the CDR3, the DNA is TGTGCCAGCAGCTATCTCGCTAGCGGGGGCCAAGAGACCCAGTACTTC. Translated, it gives CASSYLASGGQETQYF.